This is a list of T cell receptor beta chains from one sample in a study of cytomegalovirus exposure and HLA in healthy donors. The method was immunoSEQ multiplex PCR; TCRdb's version includes in-frame clones alone and lacks a portion of them. The sample lists about 110,000 clones, 60% to 80% occurring once. Sequenced input: PBMCs. The receptors here all came from a man aged 18-30 years in good health and CMV-seronegative. Each CDR3 is given with its conserved first and last residue. The order of the fields is clone size, J gene, D gene, V gene, CDR3 protein, CDR3 DNA. A D gene is named only where the DNA matches it firmly. Clone size, where shown, is once, few, many, or a class for clones that have expanded.

.	TRBJ2-5	TRBD2	TRBV7-2	CASSLAGAFETQYF	TGTGCCAGCAGCCTAGCGGGGGCTTTTGAGACCCAGTACTTC
.	TRBJ2-1	TRBD1	TRBV10-1	CASSERVPGQGYEQFF	TGCGCCAGCAGTGAGCGGGTTCCGGGACAGGGGTATGAGCAGTTCTTC
.	TRBJ2-3	TRBD2	TRBV6-4	CASSDSNSGGGTDTQYF	TGTGCCAGCAGTGACTCAAATAGCGGGGGGGGCACAGATACGCAGTATTTT
few	TRBJ2-1	.	TRBV13	CASRAPYNEQFF	TGTGCCAGCAGGGCACCGTACAATGAGCAGTTCTTC
.	TRBJ1-2	.	TRBV18	CASSPPGHAGTYGYTF	TGTGCCAGCTCACCACCGGGCCATGCTGGTACCTATGGCTACACCTTC
.	TRBJ2-1	.	TRBV5-6	CASSLSTYNEQFF	TGTGCCAGCAGCTTGAGCACCTACAATGAGCAGTTCTTC
.	TRBJ2-7	.	TRBV19	CASSTGRGYEQYF	TGTGCCAGTAGTACCGGCCGAGGCTACGAGCAGTACTTC
few	TRBJ1-5	TRBD1	TRBV5-6	CASSRTGGDQPQHF	TGTGCCAGCAGCCGGACAGGGGGCGATCAGCCCCAGCATTTT
.	TRBJ2-1	.	TRBV27	CASSLLVANEQFF	TGTGCCAGCAGTTTATTAGTAGCAAATGAGCAGTTCTTC
.	TRBJ2-5	TRBD2	TRBV6-1	CASSEGRVAGGPHSETQYF	TGTGCCAGCAGTGAAGGTCGGGTAGCGGGGGGGCCCCATTCAGAGACCCAGTACTTC
few	TRBJ1-5	.	TRBV19	CASRPRGAGPREYSNQPQHF	TGTGCCAGTAGGCCAAGAGGAGCAGGGCCGCGAGAGTATAGCAATCAGCCCCAGCATTTT
.	TRBJ1-3	.	TRBV2	CASSISGNTIYF	TGTGCCAGCAGCATCTCTGGAAACACCATATATTTT
.	TRBJ2-2	.	TRBV9	CASSVVPTPNTGELFF	TGTGCCAGCAGCGTAGTCCCCACTCCGAACACCGGGGAGCTGTTTTTT
.	TRBJ2-7	TRBD1	TRBV29-1	CSVLDRGLAVTYEQYF	TGCAGCGTTCTGGACAGGGGCTTGGCGGTTACCTACGAGCAGTACTTC
.	TRBJ2-3	.	TRBV15	CATSRAGQVVDTQYF	TGTGCCACCAGCAGAGCAGGGCAGGTCGTAGATACGCAGTATTTT
.	TRBJ2-2	.	TRBV14	CASSQGPREPTGELFF	TGTGCCAGCAGCCAAGGTCCTAGGGAGCCCACCGGGGAGCTGTTTTTT